One sample yielded the 16 T cell receptor beta chains listed below, sequenced in a study of cytomegalovirus exposure and HLA in healthy donors. Both 60 Vbeta primers and 13 Jbeta primers went into the PCR. TCRdb keeps only in-frame clones here, not all; method: immunoSEQ multiplex PCR. The profile shows just over 150,000 clones, approximately 84% of them singletons. Sequenced: PBMCs. Receptors were obtained from a woman younger than 30 in good health and CMV-seronegative.

V usage is TRBV6-1 and J usage is TRBJ1-3; D unresolved. There are 14 residues in the CDR3. The germline gives CDR1 MNHNS, CDR2 SASEGT. V lost 7 bases and J 4 bases, leaving 14 bases between the germline ends. CDR3 nucleotides: TGTGCCAGCATAACGCTTTTAGAAGGAAACACCATATATTTT. Translating gives CASITLLEGNTIYF.

J is TRBJ2-1 and V is TRBV27; D is possibly TRBD2 (5 bases). Germline lookup yields CDR1 MNHEY and CDR2 SMNVEV (reference sequence). Trimming took 6 bases from V and 3 from J, leaving 12 bases between them. The CDR3 length is 14 residues. CDR3 in DNA: TGTGCCAGCAGCGGCGGGCTTAACTACAATGAGCAGTTCTTC. Translated, it gives CASSGGLNYNEQFF.

This chain links TRBV6-4 with TRBJ2-1; D may be TRBD2 (6 bases). This CDR3 comprises 16 residues. V was shortened by 3 bases and J by 9 bases, with 21 bases between the two germline ends. Germline-derived CDR1 and CDR2 are MRHNA and SNTAGT. The CDR3 loop reads CASSDGSGGAGTEQFF. Here the CDR3 DNA reads TGTGCCAGCAGTGATGGGTCCGGCGGGGCTGGTACTGAGCAGTTCTTC.

V gene TRBV27 combines with J gene TRBJ1-2; a possible D gene is TRBD1 (6 bases). The ends were cut back, 5 bases at V and 4 bases at J, with 14 bases in the middle. The CDR3 length is 14 residues. The germline gives CDR1 MNHEY, CDR2 SMNVEV (reference sequence). The DNA of the CDR3 is TGTGCCAGCAGTACCGGGACAAGACCCTATGGCTACACCTTC. Protein: CASSTGTRPYGYTF.

This sequence joins TRBV10-3 and TRBJ1-2, with 8 bases matching TRBD1. With V trimmed by 7 bases and J by 5 bases, 9 bases remained unmatched. Per germline, CDR1 ENHRY and CDR2 SYGVKD. CDR3 length: 14 amino acids. This chain's CDR3 is CAITAGGISYGYTF. Here the CDR3 DNA reads TGTGCCATCACGGCAGGGGGCATATCATATGGCTACACCTTC.

This clone was counted a single time. The J gene is TRBJ1-4, the V gene TRBV4-2; tentatively, D is TRBD1 (6 bases). CDR1 and CDR2 (germline): LGHNA, YNFKEQ. V lost 1 base, J lost 3 bases, and 12 bases lay in between. The CDR3 sequence is 16 residues long. The CDR3 loop is CASSQVTRGANEKLFF. The CDR3, as DNA: TGTGCCAGCAGCCAAGTGACCAGGGGTGCTAATGAAAAACTGTTTTTT.

The chain combines TRBV5-1 with TRBJ2-5, with D hard to call. The CDR3 length is 12 residues. Germline-derived CDR1 and CDR2 are SGHRS and YFSETQ. Trimming removed 4 bases from V and 1 base from J, with 5 bases in between. The CDR3 loop is CASSPFQETQYF. The DNA for the CDR3 is TGCGCCAGCAGCCCCTTCCAAGAGACCCAGTACTTC.

This chain connects TRBV18 to TRBJ2-2; no reliable D call. Trimming left V 3 bases short and J 5 bases short, with 10 bases between. CDR3 length: 14 residues. CDR1 and CDR2 (germline): KGHSH, LQKENI. The CDR3 reads CASSPPIRTGELFF. CDR3 bases: TGTGCCAGCTCACCCCCGATCCGGACCGGGGAGCTGTTTTTT. Filled out from reference TRBV18 and TRBJ2-2, the complete variable domain reads NAGVMQNPRHLVRRRGQEARLRCSPMKGHSHVYWYRQLPEEGLKFMVYLQKENIIDESGMPKERFSAEFPKEGPSILRIQQVVRGDSAAYFCASSPPIRTGELFFGEGSRLTVL.

The V and J genes are TRBV7-2 and TRBJ1-6; 7 positions agree with TRBD1. The CDR3 is 14 residues long. The germline gives CDR1 SGHTA, CDR2 FQGNSA. The V gene end was trimmed by 5 bases and the J gene end by 7 bases; junction bases not matched to a gene: 5. The CDR3 reads CASSAQGKNSPLHF. In DNA form, the CDR3 reads TGTGCCAGCAGCGCACAGGGGAAGAATTCACCCCTCCACTTT. Using reference TRBV7-2 and TRBJ1-6 for the parts outside the CDR3, the full variable domain is GAGVSQSPSNKVTEKGKDVELRCDPISGHTALYWYRQSLGQGLEFLIYFQGNSAPDKSGLPSDRFSAERTGGSVSTLTIQRTQQEDSAVYLCASSAQGKNSPLHFGNGTRLTVT.

V is TRBV18 and J is TRBJ2-5; D perhaps matches TRBD1 (6 bases). Per the germline V gene, CDR1 is KGHSH and CDR2 is LQKENI. V was pared by 5 bases and J by 0 bases, with 7 bases between. The CDR3 sequence is 13 residues long. In DNA, the CDR3 is TGTGCCAGCTCAAACAGGGACCAAGAGACCCAGTACTTC. It yields the protein CASSNRDQETQYF.

The chain employs TRBV5-1 and TRBJ2-3; 7 positions match TRBD2. The germline V gene has CDR1 SGHRS and CDR2 YFSETQ. The trim removed 4 bases at V and 5 bases at J, leaving 7 bases unmatched. CDR3 length equals 14 residues. CDR3 nucleotide sequence: TGCGCCAGCAGCCGGTCGGGAGGTCGAGATACGCAGTATTTT. Its protein product is CASSRSGGRDTQYF.

This rearrangement joins TRBV10-3 to TRBJ1-6; TRBD1 aligns across 10 bases. Losses at the gene ends were 2 bases for V and 6 bases for J; bases not matched to a gene: 1. Germline V CDR1 and CDR2: ENHRY, SYGVKD. The CDR3 length is 15 residues. CDR3 nucleotides: TGTGCCATCAGTGAGCGACAGGGGGCTAATTCACCCCTCCACTTT. Translated: CAISERQGANSPLHF.

The chain employs TRBV6-5 and TRBJ2-2; the match to TRBD1 covers 7 bases. Trimming cost V 6 bases and J 3 bases; bases outside gene matches: 4. The CDR3 loop spans 14 amino acids. CDR1 and CDR2 (germline): MNHEY, SVGAGI. The CDR3 coding sequence is TGTGCCAGCAGGATACAGGGGTACACCGGGGAGCTGTTTTTT. Amino acid sequence: CASRIQGYTGELFF.

This clone was counted a single time. The chain carries TRBV4-1 and TRBJ2-1; D perhaps matches TRBD2 (6 bases). This CDR3 comprises 17 residues. Trimming removed 0 bases from V and 0 bases from J, with 12 bases in between. Germline V CDR1 and CDR2: MGHRA, YSYEKL. The CDR3 loop is CASSQDWSRGSYNEQFF. The CDR3 bases are TGCGCCAGCAGCCAAGATTGGTCGCGGGGCTCCTACAATGAGCAGTTCTTC.

The chain couples TRBV19 to TRBJ1-5; 9 bases map to TRBD1. J gave up 7 bases and V 5 bases, and 9 bases lay outside the gene matches. CDR1 and CDR2 (germline): LNHDA, SQIVND (reference sequence). CDR3 length equals 15 residues. The CDR3 DNA reads as TGTGCCAGTAGTGTAACAGGGGGCGCGGAGCAGCCCCAGCATTTT. Residues: CASSVTGGAEQPQHF.

V and J are TRBV5-1 and TRBJ1-1; possible D gene TRBD1, 5 bases. Trimming shortened V by 1 base and J by 1 base, and 5 bases separated the two germline ends. This CDR3 comprises 13 residues. Germline assignment: CDR1 SGHRS and CDR2 YFSETQ. This chain's CDR3 is CASSLRGNTEAFF. The CDR3 region has the DNA TGCGCCAGCAGCTTGAGGGGGAACACTGAAGCTTTCTTT.